Shown below are 19 T cell receptor beta chains from a single sample sequenced in a study of T-cell memory formation after mild COVID-19. TCRdb reprocessed the 5' RACE reads with MiXCR, giving one entry per CDR3 protein. The profile covers approximately 300,000 distinct CDR3 sequences, with 15% to 20% appearing a single time and under 25% taken by the ten largest. Sequenced sample: PBMCs or a T cell subset sorted from them (not recorded which). These receptors were obtained from a man in his late teens or twenties who had mild COVID-19 (a few samples of this study predate the infection). Cell type and time point are not known.

This rearrangement joins TRBV7-2 to TRBJ2-3; TRBD1 or TRBD2 may be the D gene (6 bases each). This CDR3 comprises 15 residues. Germline assignment: CDR1 SGHTA and CDR2 FQGNSA. V gave up 4 bases and J gave up 3 bases, with 14 bases separating them. The CDR3 sequence is CASSWGASRTDTQYF. CDR3 coding DNA: TGTGCCAGCAGCTGGGGGGCTAGCAGGACAGATACGCAGTATTTT.

This clonotype was seen many times. The CDR3 coding sequence is TGTGCCAGCAGCTGGACAGCCTCTGGAAACACCATATATTTT. Residues: CASSWTASGNTIYF. The rearrangement joins TRBV7-9 to TRBJ1-3; D perhaps matches TRBD1 (6 bases). The CDR3 is 14 amino acids. The V end lost 4 bases, the J end lost 0 bases, and 7 bases lay between the germline ends. Germline values: CDR1 SEHNR, CDR2 FQNEAQ (reference sequence). Using reference TRBV7-9 and TRBJ1-3 for the parts outside the CDR3, the full variable domain is DTGVSQNPRHKITKRGQNVTFRCDPISEHNRLYWYRQTLGQGPEFLTYFQNEAQLEKSRLLSDRFSAERPKGSFSTLEIQRTEQGDSAMYLCASSWTASGNTIYFGEGSWLTVV.

The chain has TRBV7-3 and TRBJ1-2; the match to TRBD1 covers 9 bases. Germline V CDR1 and CDR2: SGHTA, FQGTGA. After removal of 3 bases from V and 0 bases from J, the junction contained 11 bases not matched to a gene. The CDR3 is 18 amino acids. This chain's CDR3 is CASSFVPGQGKPNYGYTF. The CDR3 DNA follows: TGTGCCAGCAGCTTCGTCCCGGGACAGGGAAAACCTAACTATGGCTACACCTTC.

The sample holds a few counts of this clonotype. This chain uses TRBV7-2 with TRBJ2-5; D is perhaps TRBD1 (6 bases). The CDR3 runs to 15 residues. From germline, CDR1 is SGHTA and CDR2 FQGNSA. V lost 4 bases and J 5 bases, leaving 17 bases between the germline ends. Here the CDR3 DNA reads TGTGCCAGCAGCTCACAGGGTTATCGGACCGAGACCCAGTACTTC. Residues: CASSSQGYRTETQYF.

This rearrangement joins TRBV5-1 to TRBJ1-6; TRBD1 agrees at 7 bases. This CDR3 region has 14 residues. From germline, CDR1 is SGHRS and CDR2 YFSETQ. V lost 7 bases, J lost 8 bases, and 9 bases stayed unmatched. In nucleotides, the CDR3 is TGCGCCAGCTCCGCACAGGGGAGTGATTCACCCCTCCACTTT. Its translation is CASSAQGSDSPLHF.

The chain recombines TRBV6-5 with TRBJ2-3, with 8 bases fitting TRBD2. The CDR3 runs to 14 residues. V was pared by 8 bases and J by 4 bases, with 8 bases of the junction left unmatched. Germline CDR1 is MNHEY and CDR2 is SVGAGI. The chain's CDR3 is CASRRGLASDTQYF. The DNA of the CDR3 is TGTGCCAGCCGCCGAGGACTAGCCTCAGATACGCAGTATTTT.

In this sample, this clonotype turned up a few times. The chain carries TRBV6-2 or TRBV6-3 and TRBJ2-1; 8 bases line up with TRBD2. In germline, CDR1 is MNHEY, CDR2 SVGEGT. The junction had 11 bases not matched to a gene; V was cut back by 7 bases and J by 3 bases. CDR3 length: 16 amino acids. The CDR3: CASTPVAGKYYNEQFF. CDR3 nucleotide sequence: TGTGCCAGCACTCCCGTAGCGGGGAAGTACTACAATGAGCAGTTCTTC.

This chain uses TRBV4-3 with TRBJ2-5; D is perhaps TRBD1 (8 bases). V was pared by 5 bases and J by 4 bases, with 17 bases between. Per the germline V gene, CDR1 is LGHNA and CDR2 is YSLEER. The CDR3 runs 15 residues. In nucleotides, the CDR3 is TGCGCCAGCAGCATACGACAGGGGAGGGGAGAGACCCAGTACTTC. It specifies CASSIRQGRGETQYF.

This clonotype was seen only a few times. The chain combines TRBV5-1 with TRBJ2-5, with 13 positions matching TRBD2. The CDR3 contains 16 residues. CDR1 and CDR2 from the germline V gene are SGHRS and YFSETQ. Trimming cost V 5 bases and J 3 bases; bases outside gene matches: 7. CDR3 amino acids: CASRRSGTSGEETQYF. The CDR3, as DNA: TGCGCCAGCAGACGATCCGGGACTAGCGGGGAAGAGACCCAGTACTTC.

This clonotype was picked up a small number of times. The J gene is TRBJ2-2, the V gene TRBV6-2 or TRBV6-3; possible D gene TRBD2, 6 bases. V was trimmed by 5 bases and J by 6 bases, leaving 7 bases between them. The CDR3 runs 12 residues. The germline CDR1 and CDR2 sequences are MNHEY and SVGEGT. CDR3 sequence reads: CASSRGAGELFF. CDR3 DNA sequence: TGTGCCAGCAGTCGCGGGGCCGGGGAGCTGTTTTTT.

The J gene is TRBJ2-3, the V gene TRBV4-2; TRBD1 aligns across 8 bases. Germline CDR1 LGHNA, CDR2 YNFKEQ. Germline trimming cut 6 bases from V and 5 bases from J; bases unmatched to any gene: 13. The CDR3 totals 16 residues. CDR3 coding DNA: TGTGCCAGCAGTCGAGACACCCCAGGGGGCGGAGATACGCAGTATTTT. Translation gives CASSRDTPGGGDTQYF.

This chain connects TRBV24-1 to TRBJ2-1; D is perhaps TRBD2 (7 bases). The CDR3 loop spans 13 amino acids. Trimming took 9 bases from V and 2 from J, leaving 10 bases between them. Germline-derived CDR1 and CDR2 are KGHDR and SFDVKD. CDR3 amino acids: CATPGGPYNEQFF. The CDR3 region has the DNA TGTGCCACCCCCGGGGGGCCCTACAATGAGCAGTTCTTC.

This clonotype has a handful of counts. The chain couples TRBV29-1 to TRBJ2-5, with D perhaps TRBD2 (5 bases). This CDR3 spans 14 amino acids. Germline assignment: CDR1 SQVTM and CDR2 ANQGSEA. Trimming left V 3 bases short and J 2 bases short, with 13 bases between. For the CDR3, the DNA is TGCAGCGTTGAGGGGAGAGGGTATCAAGAGACCCAGTACTTC. Its translation is CSVEGRGYQETQYF. The full variable domain, with the rest looked up from reference TRBV29-1 and TRBJ2-5, is SAVISQKPSRDICQRGTSLTIQCQVDSQVTMMFWYRQQPGQSLTLIATANQGSEATYESGFVIDKFPISRPNLTFSTLTVSNMSPEDSSIYLCSVEGRGYQETQYFGPGTRLLVL.

The genes are TRBV6-1 and TRBJ2-2; 7 bases line up with TRBD1. This CDR3 has 13 amino acids. Germline CDR1 is MNHNS and CDR2 is SASEGT. J was trimmed by 4 bases and V by 8 bases; bases with no gene match: 4. The DNA of the CDR3 is TGTGCCAGCCGAACAGGGGTCACCGGGGAGCTGTTTTTT. Translating it yields CASRTGVTGELFF.

The chain employs TRBV7-2 and TRBJ2-3; 7 bases map to TRBD2. The V and J ends lost 5 bases and 9 bases, in that order; junction bases with no gene match: 8. The CDR3 consists of 13 residues. Germline CDR1 and CDR2: SGHTA and FQGNSA. CDR3 coding DNA: TGTGCCAGCAGCGGAGGGTATAGCGGGACGCAGTATTTT. Translation: CASSGGYSGTQYF.

This clonotype showed up just a few times. The chain combines TRBV30 with TRBJ1-2; D might be TRBD1 (5 bases). Germline V CDR1 and CDR2: GTSNPN, SVGIG (reference sequence). The CDR3 is made up of 12 amino acids. V was clipped by 8 bases and J by 8 bases, with 18 bases between them. CDR3 residues: CAQGQLGSGYTF. Here the CDR3 DNA reads TGTGCCCAGGGCCAGCTGGGGAGCGGCTACACCTTC.

The rearrangement links TRBV5-6 to TRBJ1-1, with D tentatively TRBD1 (6 bases). This CDR3 is 13 amino acids long. Trimming took off 5 bases at V and 3 bases at J, with 11 bases between the two ends. Per germline, CDR1 SGHDT and CDR2 YYEEEE. Here the CDR3 reads CASSRTADTEAFF. The CDR3 DNA sequence: TGTGCCAGCAGTCGGACAGCGGACACTGAAGCTTTCTTT. The whole variable domain, remainder taken from reference TRBV5-6 and TRBJ1-1, is DAGVTQSPTHLIKTRGQQVTLRCSPKSGHDTVSWYQQALGQGPQFIFQYYEEEERQRGNFPDRFSGHQFPNYSSELNVNALLLGDSALYLCASSRTADTEAFFGQGTRLTVV.

The chain is built from TRBV20-1 and TRBJ2-6, with 9 bases lining up with TRBD2. This CDR3 comprises 15 residues. V was clipped by 6 bases and J by 2 bases; unmatched bases: 5. Germline V lookup: CDR1 DFQATT, CDR2 SNEGSKA (reference sequence). The CDR3 DNA sequence: TGCAGTGCCACGATAGCGGGGGCTGGGGCCAACGTCCTGACTTTC. This codes for CSATIAGAGANVLTF.

This chain uses TRBV6-2 or TRBV6-3 with TRBJ2-5, with 14 bases identical to TRBD2. Germline lookup yields CDR1 MNHEY and CDR2 SVGEGT. V was pared by 0 bases and J by 0 bases, with 3 bases of the junction left unmatched. The CDR3 length is 18 residues. CDR3 amino acids: CASSYSRTSGGNQETQYF. As DNA, the CDR3 is TGTGCCAGCAGTTACTCCAGGACTAGCGGGGGGAACCAAGAGACCCAGTACTTC.